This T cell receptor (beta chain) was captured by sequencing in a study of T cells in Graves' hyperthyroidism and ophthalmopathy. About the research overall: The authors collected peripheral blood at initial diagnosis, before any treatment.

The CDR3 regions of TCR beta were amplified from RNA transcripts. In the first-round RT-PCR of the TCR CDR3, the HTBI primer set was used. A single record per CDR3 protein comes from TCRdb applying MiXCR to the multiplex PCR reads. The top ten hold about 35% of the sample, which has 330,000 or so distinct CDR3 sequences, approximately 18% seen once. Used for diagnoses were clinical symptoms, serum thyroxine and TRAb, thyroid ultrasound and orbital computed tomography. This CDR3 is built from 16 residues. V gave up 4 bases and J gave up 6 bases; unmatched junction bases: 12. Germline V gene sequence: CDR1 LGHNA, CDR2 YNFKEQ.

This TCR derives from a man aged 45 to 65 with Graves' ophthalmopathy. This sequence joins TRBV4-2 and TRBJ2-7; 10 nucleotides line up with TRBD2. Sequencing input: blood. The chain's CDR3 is CASSLRGTSVALEQYF. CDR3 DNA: TGTGCCAGCAGCCTCAGGGGGACTAGCGTGGCCCTCGAGCAGTACTTC.